This is a list of T cell receptor beta chains from one sample in a study of CD4 T cells in relation to SARS-CoV-2 and coronaviruses. The assay was immunoSEQ multiplex PCR, and TCRdb's table has in-frame clones only and misses some. This sample has approximately 20,000 clones, with around 72% found just once. These receptors have no identified antigens. Material: CD4+ T cells from PBMCs, cultured in vitro. These receptors were collected from a human donor in good health. The CDR3 runs from the conserved cysteine through the conserved F or W. Each record gives: clone size, J gene, D gene, V gene, CDR3 protein, CDR3 DNA. The D gene is left open where the match is weak. Where a row states a size, it is once, few, many or the class of an expanded clone; other rows omit it.

. | TRBJ2-3 | TRBD1 | TRBV6-2/TRBV6-3 | CASSYSFKDRGTDTQYF | TGTGCCAGCAGTTACTCGTTCAAGGACAGGGGCACAGATACGCAGTATTTT
. | TRBJ2-1 | . | TRBV6-5 | CASSYETSSYNEQFF | TGTGCCAGCAGTTACGAGACCTCCTCCTACAATGAGCAGTTCTTC
. | TRBJ1-2 | . | TRBV9 | CASSVDLGQGKGYTF | TGTGCCAGCAGCGTAGATTTGGGTCAGGGCAAAGGCTACACCTTC
. | TRBJ2-3 | . | TRBV12-3/TRBV12-4 | CASSLGDTQYF | TGTGCCAGCAGTTTGGGAGATACGCAGTATTTT
. | TRBJ2-3 | TRBD1 | TRBV10-1 | CASRVRTGGTDTQYF | TGCGCCAGCAGAGTTCGGACAGGGGGGACAGATACGCAGTATTTT
large | TRBJ1-1 | . | TRBV3-1/TRBV3-2 | CASSRTASTEAFF | TGTGCCAGCAGCCGGACGGCGAGCACTGAAGCTTTCTTT
few | TRBJ2-2 | TRBD2 | TRBV3-1/TRBV3-2 | CASMRGGSPGELFF | TGTGCCAGCATGAGAGGCGGGAGCCCCGGGGAGCTGTTTTTT
few | TRBJ2-4 | TRBD1 | TRBV5-1 | CASSTGQTIKNIQYF | TGCGCCAGCAGCACGGGACAGACAATCAAAAACATTCAGTACTTC
few | TRBJ1-1 | . | TRBV20-1 | CSASKGGGSTEAFF | TGCAGTGCTAGTAAGGGAGGCGGTTCGACTGAAGCTTTCTTT
. | TRBJ2-3 | . | TRBV11-2 | CASSLVVGSTDTQYF | TGTGCCAGCAGCTTAGTGGTCGGCAGCACAGATACGCAGTATTTT
. | TRBJ2-7 | TRBD1 | TRBV5-1 | CASSHGQGAYEQYF | TGCGCCAGCAGCCACGGACAGGGGGCGTACGAGCAGTACTTC
. | TRBJ2-2 | . | TRBV5-1 | CASSLATSSNTGELFF | TGCGCCAGCAGCTTGGCTACTAGCTCCAACACCGGGGAGCTGTTTTTT
. | TRBJ1-2 | . | TRBV11-2 | CASSSRYGYTF | TGTGCCAGCAGCTCCCGATATGGCTACACCTTC
. | TRBJ2-3 | . | TRBV28 | CASSVRDTQYF | TGTGCCAGCAGTGTCAGAGATACGCAGTATTTT
. | TRBJ1-1 | . | TRBV6-5 | CASSSYRRVNTEAFF | TGTGCCAGCAGTTCGTATCGAAGGGTGAACACTGAAGCTTTCTTT
. | TRBJ2-4 | . | TRBV28 | CASTWPAAKNIQYF | TGTGCCAGCACCTGGCCAGCAGCCAAAAACATTCAGTACTTC
. | TRBJ1-1 | . | TRBV10-2 | CASRRAGLETEAFF | TGCGCCAGCAGGAGAGCAGGACTGGAAACTGAAGCTTTCTTT
. | TRBJ1-2 | . | TRBV10-3 | CAIEGVDGYTF | TGTGCCATCGAGGGGGTGGATGGCTACACCTTC
. | TRBJ2-2 | . | TRBV9 | CASSVWDSLRGGELFF | TGTGCCAGCAGCGTATGGGACTCCCTCAGGGGCGGGGAGCTGTTTTTT
. | TRBJ1-4 | . | TRBV12-5 | CASGYGLLGVGEKLFF | TGTGCTAGTGGTTATGGGCTCTTAGGGGTCGGTGAAAAACTGTTTTTT
few | TRBJ1-5 | . | TRBV5-1 | CASSFNQGQPQHF | TGCGCCAGCAGCTTCAATCAGGGCCAGCCCCAGCATTTT
. | TRBJ1-2 | . | TRBV9 | CASSVVGHGYTF | TGTGCCAGCAGCGTAGTGGGACATGGCTACACCTTC
few | TRBJ1-5 | TRBD1 | TRBV28 | CASSLPALQGAGNQPQHF | TGTGCCAGCAGTTTACCCGCGCTTCAGGGGGCAGGCAATCAGCCCCAGCATTTT
. | TRBJ2-3 | . | TRBV5-1 | CASSQARAGGTDTQYF | TGCGCCAGCAGCCAAGCCAGGGCGGGCGGTACAGATACGCAGTATTTT
. | TRBJ2-7 | . | TRBV11-2 | CASSLEYAGASYEQYF | TGTGCCAGCAGCTTAGAGTATGCGGGGGCGTCCTACGAGCAGTACTTC
once | TRBJ2-7 | . | TRBV19 | CATPPWLIYEQYF | TGTGCCACTCCCCCATGGCTTATCTACGAGCAGTACTTC
. | TRBJ2-1 | TRBD2 | TRBV11-2 | CASSPASGPYNEQFF | TGTGCCAGCAGCCCAGCTAGCGGTCCGTACAATGAGCAGTTCTTC
. | TRBJ2-1 | . | TRBV21-1 | CASSNRTGANEQFF | TGTGCCAGCAGCAACCGGACAGGGGCCAATGAGCAGTTCTTC
. | TRBJ1-1 | TRBD1 | TRBV3-1/TRBV3-2 | CASRTGGLNTEAFF | TGTGCCAGCCGCACAGGGGGCCTGAACACTGAAGCTTTCTTT
. | TRBJ1-1 | TRBD1 | TRBV6-5 | CASWGTGKGRPEAFF | TGTGCCAGTTGGGGGACAGGGAAGGGAAGGCCTGAAGCTTTCTTT
. | TRBJ1-1 | . | TRBV5-5 | CASSLFRGGTEAFF | TGTGCCAGCAGCTTGTTCAGGGGAGGCACTGAAGCTTTCTTT
. | TRBJ2-7 | TRBD1 | TRBV6-5 | CATRPGQTYEQYF | TGTGCCACCAGACCGGGACAGACCTACGAGCAGTACTTC
. | TRBJ2-3 | . | TRBV13 | CASSPQFGGSTDTQYF | TGTGCCAGCAGCCCGCAGTTTGGCGGGAGCACAGATACGCAGTATTTT
. | TRBJ1-6 | TRBD1 | TRBV5-1 | CASSQMTGGKQSPLHF | TGCGCCAGCAGCCAGATGACAGGGGGTAAACAATCACCCCTCCACTTT
. | TRBJ1-2 | . | TRBV6-1 | CASSEALYSADGYTF | TGTGCCAGCAGTGAAGCGCTTTATTCAGCGGATGGCTACACCTTC
. | TRBJ1-5 | . | TRBV3-1/TRBV3-2 | CASSQSLASNQPQHF | TGTGCCAGCAGCCAAAGTTTGGCTAGCAATCAGCCCCAGCATTTT
. | TRBJ2-3 | . | TRBV5-1 | CASISGETGFSTDTQYF | TGCGCCAGCATCTCCGGAGAGACAGGCTTTAGCACAGATACGCAGTATTTT
. | TRBJ1-1 | TRBD1 | TRBV5-1 | CASSGDRDRGGDTEAFF | TGCGCCAGCAGCGGGGACCGGGACAGGGGAGGGGATACTGAAGCTTTCTTT
once | TRBJ1-3 | . | TRBV14 | CASSQGIPLRRGNTIYF | TGTGCCAGCAGCCAAGGGATCCCTTTGCGTAGGGGAAACACCATATATTTT
. | TRBJ1-3 | . | TRBV20-1 | CSASGRGDTIYF | TGCAGTGCTAGTGGCAGGGGAGACACCATATATTTT
. | TRBJ1-1 | TRBD1 | TRBV19 | CASSKRTGMNTEAFF | TGTGCCAGTAGTAAAAGGACAGGTATGAACACTGAAGCTTTCTTT
. | TRBJ1-2 | . | TRBV3-1/TRBV3-2 | CASSGSYGYTF | TGTGCCAGCAGCGGATCGTATGGCTACACCTTC
few | TRBJ2-1 | . | TRBV15 | CATKSGSRDIYNEQFF | TGTGCCACCAAAAGCGGGTCACGGGATATCTACAATGAGCAGTTCTTC
. | TRBJ2-5 | . | TRBV12-3/TRBV12-4 | CASSFLAQYF | TGTGCCAGCAGTTTTTTAGCTCAGTACTTC
. | TRBJ2-5 | . | TRBV14 | CASSHHTGRGTQYF | TGTGCCAGCAGCCACCATACAGGGAGGGGGACCCAGTACTTC
. | TRBJ2-7 | TRBD2 | TRBV19 | CASSLGLAGEGNYEQYF | TGTGCCAGTAGTCTCGGACTAGCGGGAGAGGGTAACTACGAGCAGTACTTC
. | TRBJ1-2 | . | TRBV7-9 | CASSAGGYYGYTF | TGTGCCAGCAGCGCCGGGGGATACTATGGCTACACCTTC
. | TRBJ2-7 | TRBD2 | TRBV5-6 | CASSLRFGGGYEQYF | TGTGCCAGCAGCTTGAGATTTGGCGGGGGCTACGAGCAGTACTTC
. | TRBJ1-2 | . | TRBV5-1 | CASSLAGSGGDYGYTF | TGCGCCAGCAGCTTAGCGGGCAGTGGTGGAGACTATGGCTACACCTTC
once | TRBJ2-1 | TRBD2 | TRBV13 | CASRRLAGGLYNEQFF | TGTGCCAGCAGAAGACTAGCGGGAGGGTTGTACAATGAGCAGTTCTTC
. | TRBJ1-5 | . | TRBV28 | CASRKRGGSGFSNQPQHF | TGTGCCAGCAGGAAGCGGGGGGGGTCGGGGTTTAGCAATCAGCCCCAGCATTTT
. | TRBJ1-1 | . | TRBV5-6 | CASSLHTEAFF | TGTGCCAGCAGCTTACACACTGAAGCTTTCTTT
. | TRBJ2-7 | . | TRBV11-2 | CASSFRSPAADSYEQYF | TGTGCCAGCAGCTTTAGGTCCCCCGCGGCCGACTCCTACGAGCAGTACTTC
. | TRBJ1-1 | . | TRBV27 | CASSLSALGSAEAFF | TGTGCCAGCAGTTTATCCGCCTTGGGGAGCGCTGAAGCTTTCTTT
. | TRBJ2-1 | TRBD2 | TRBV19 | CASSIDPSGLAINNEQFF | TGTGCCAGTAGTATAGATCCCAGCGGACTAGCGATAAACAATGAGCAGTTCTTC
. | TRBJ1-1 | TRBD1 | TRBV20-1 | CSAPGTAEAFF | TGCAGTGCTCCCGGGACAGCAGAAGCTTTCTTT
few | TRBJ1-1 | . | TRBV3-1/TRBV3-2 | CASSQAGEAFF | TGTGCCAGCAGCCAGGCAGGTGAAGCTTTCTTT